This is a list of T cell receptor beta chains from one sample in a study of shared clonotypes between healthy human individuals. Generated by immunoSEQ multiplex PCR, the TCRdb table keeps only in-frame clones and is missing some. The data show 2 million to 2.5 million clones, approximately 94% seen once. Sequences were obtained from naive CD8+ T cells sorted from blood. The receptors originated from a man between 18 and 29 years old in good health. Both conserved end residues are part of each CDR3. A D gene is named only where the DNA matches it firmly.

v_call	d_call	j_call	cdr3_aa
TRBV25-1	TRBD2	TRBJ2-1	CASRPGGNEQFF
TRBV7-9	.	TRBJ2-1	CASSGALDNEQFF
TRBV28	TRBD2	TRBJ2-7	CASSFRGGYEQYF
TRBV4-1	.	TRBJ2-7	CASSRSTSTVYEQYF
TRBV2	.	TRBJ2-1	CASSDQINEQFF
TRBV4-1	TRBD2	TRBJ2-5	CASSQQEVGSGGADEETQYF
TRBV28	TRBD2	TRBJ2-3	CASSSPGLSVRTDTQYF
TRBV6-1	.	TRBJ1-4	CASSPGFEKLFF
TRBV10-1	.	TRBJ2-3	CASSEWDTVTDTQYF
TRBV4-3	.	TRBJ2-1	CASSQIHVTSLGEYGSNEQFF
TRBV19	.	TRBJ2-5	CASSMAVQETQYF
TRBV6-5	TRBD1	TRBJ2-7	CASSYGRGWEQYF
TRBV13	.	TRBJ1-5	CASSHPTEDQPQHF
TRBV5-6	.	TRBJ2-7	CASTLGHEQYF
TRBV5-4	.	TRBJ2-1	CASSVGLIVEQFF
TRBV28	TRBD1	TRBJ1-1	CASRIPGTGNTEAFF
TRBV5-4	TRBD2	TRBJ2-7	CASSPGLAGHSYEQYF
TRBV4-1	TRBD1	TRBJ2-7	CASSQTQGPGNEQYF
TRBV2	.	TRBJ2-7	CASSEYRSYEQYF
TRBV7-9	TRBD1	TRBJ1-2	CASSSTDRADGYTF
TRBV5-6	.	TRBJ2-2	CASSLGSGELFF
TRBV28	.	TRBJ1-5	CASSLRAWNQPQHF
TRBV11-2	TRBD2	TRBJ2-3	CASSPPTSGNTDTQYF
TRBV27	TRBD2	TRBJ2-3	CASSSLAGGLDTQYF
TRBV27	TRBD2	TRBJ2-5	CASSLLGGEETQYF
TRBV5-1	.	TRBJ2-7	CASNPPSSYEQYF
TRBV15	.	TRBJ2-7	CATSRVGGSDEQYF
TRBV29-1	.	TRBJ1-1	CSVVSDTEAFF
TRBV5-8	.	TRBJ1-5	CASSLGTGDQPQHF
TRBV7-9	.	TRBJ2-5	CASTPGGEQETQYF
TRBV30	.	TRBJ1-3	CAWSVQAGNTIYF
TRBV28	TRBD1	.	CASSFGQASYEQYF
TRBV6-6	.	TRBJ1-1	CASSYSPGSSAEAFF
TRBV9	.	TRBJ2-7	CASSVGGNPTYEQYF
TRBV30	TRBD2	TRBJ2-5	CAWSTGLAGAQETQYF
TRBV29-1	.	TRBJ2-5	CSGQGGTQETQYF
TRBV28	TRBD1	TRBJ1-2	CASRPSGQGYGYTF
TRBV7-9	.	TRBJ2-7	CASSSVDRFHEQYF
TRBV6-5	TRBD2	TRBJ2-7	CASSYSSGSYEQYF
TRBV5-1	.	TRBJ2-2	CASSYTSNTGELFF
TRBV5-6	.	TRBJ1-1	CASSTGLNVAEAFF
TRBV7-2	.	TRBJ2-5	CASSLVGSEETQYF
TRBV5-4	.	TRBJ2-7	CASSLGQGRYEQYF
TRBV5-6	TRBD1	TRBJ2-7	CASSLAGTGLYEQYF
TRBV6-5	TRBD1	TRBJ1-2	CASSYGQGDGYTF
TRBV27	TRBD1	TRBJ1-2	CASSIRTGLADGYTF
TRBV27	TRBD2	TRBJ2-1	CASSLGIAGYNEQFF
TRBV6-5	.	TRBJ2-7	CASSADTRYEQYF
TRBV6-5	.	TRBJ1-2	CASSQSGDGYTF
TRBV4-1	.	TRBJ2-3	CASSRPRAGALEDTQYF
TRBV4-3	TRBD2	TRBJ2-2	CASSQEGTSGRAVTGELFF
TRBV4-1	TRBD2	TRBJ2-7	CASSQGGRGDRGYEQYF
TRBV27	TRBD1	TRBJ1-1	CASSPSLTGLTEAFF